A single sample gave rise to the 7 T cell receptor beta chains below, sequenced in a study of blood T cell repertoires in COVID-19. Sequenced by immunoSEQ multiplex PCR; TCRdb stores in-frame clones only, minus some. The sample records 60,000 to 70,000 clones, 76% being singletons. The sample taken for sequencing was peripheral blood. All receptors come from a woman of 80 years or more with acute or convalescent COVID-19.

The chain is built from TRBV19 and TRBJ1-2, with a tentative D call TRBD1 (5 bases). V lost 2 bases to trimming and J lost 7 bases, with 8 bases between them. The CDR3 runs 12 residues. In germline, CDR1 is LNHDA, CDR2 SQIVND (reference sequence). In DNA, the CDR3 is TGTGCCAGTAGTATAAGGGGAGGTGGCTACACCTTC. This codes for CASSIRGGGYTF.

The rearrangement links TRBV28 to TRBJ1-5; 8 positions match TRBD1. CDR1 is MDHEN and CDR2 is SYDVKM in the germline V gene. Losses at the gene ends were 6 bases for V and 4 bases for J; bases not matched to a gene: 5. There are 14 residues in the CDR3. The CDR3 sequence is CASRSGTGNQPQHF. The CDR3, as DNA: TGTGCCAGCAGATCCGGGACAGGTAATCAGCCCCAGCATTTT.

The J gene is TRBJ2-1, the V gene TRBV18; TRBD2 matches 10 bases. The CDR3 length is 15 residues. Germline-derived CDR1 and CDR2 are KGHSH and LQKENI. Trimming took 3 bases from V and 5 from J; bases not matched to a gene: 4. CDR3 in amino acids: CASSPSLAGNNEQFF. CDR3 DNA sequence: TGTGCCAGCTCACCCTCACTAGCGGGAAACAATGAGCAGTTCTTC.

J is TRBJ2-7 and V is TRBV7-2; D not resolved. The CDR3 length is 11 residues. The germline V and J ends were trimmed by 4 bases and 5 bases, with 6 bases remaining between them. Germline loops: CDR1 SGHTA, CDR2 FQGNSA. The CDR3 nucleotides are TGTGCCAGCAGCTCGTTTCACGAGCAGTACTTC. Its protein is CASSSFHEQYF.

The chain joins TRBV13 to TRBJ1-2; the D gene is possibly TRBD1 (6 bases). V dropped 0 bases and J dropped 4 bases, with 12 bases sitting between them. The CDR3 runs to 15 residues. Germline V gives CDR1 PRHDT, CDR2 FYEKMQ (reference sequence). CDR3 bases: TGTGCCAGCAGCTTAGGCCCCGGACAGCCCTATGGCTACACCTTC. It yields the protein CASSLGPGQPYGYTF.

This clone has just one count. This chain links TRBV5-1 with TRBJ2-3; 14 nucleotides agree with TRBD2. Germline CDR1 is SGHRS and CDR2 is YFSETQ. The CDR3 is 18 residues long. After removal of 3 bases from V and 3 bases from J, the junction contained 9 bases not matched to a gene. The CDR3 nucleotides are TGCGCCAGCAGCTCTGTTCCAAGGACTAGCGGGGGGACAGATACGCAGTATTTT. It codes for CASSSVPRTSGGTDTQYF.

CDR3 in DNA: TGTGCCAGCACCGGGACTAGCGGGACCCACACAGATACGCAGTATTTT. Its protein product is CASTGTSGTHTDTQYF. The chain carries TRBV7-9 and TRBJ2-3; TRBD2 matches 13 bases. There are 16 residues in the CDR3. The ends lost 7 bases at V and 2 bases at J; junction bases unmatched: 6. Per the germline V gene, CDR1 is SEHNR and CDR2 is FQNEAQ (reference sequence).